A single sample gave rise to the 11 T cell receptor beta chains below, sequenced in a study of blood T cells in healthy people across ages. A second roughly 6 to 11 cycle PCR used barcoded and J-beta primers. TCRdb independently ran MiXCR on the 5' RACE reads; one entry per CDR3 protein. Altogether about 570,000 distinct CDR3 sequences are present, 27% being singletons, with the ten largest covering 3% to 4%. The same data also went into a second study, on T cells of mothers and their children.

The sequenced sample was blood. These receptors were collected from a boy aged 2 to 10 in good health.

The CDR3 is CASTGTVYGYTF. CDR3 sequence (DNA): TGTGCCAGCACCGGGACAGTCTATGGCTACACCTTC. V usage is TRBV2 and J usage is TRBJ1-2; 7 bases match TRBD1. Germline V gene data show CDR1 as SNHLY and CDR2 as FYNNEI. The ends lost 7 bases at V and 4 bases at J; junction bases unmatched: 3. This CDR3 region has 12 residues.

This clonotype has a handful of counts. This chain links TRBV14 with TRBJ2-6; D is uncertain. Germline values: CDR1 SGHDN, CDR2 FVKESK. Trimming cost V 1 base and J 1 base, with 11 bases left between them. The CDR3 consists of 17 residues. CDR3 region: CASSQVNRASGANVLTF. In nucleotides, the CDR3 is TGTGCCAGCAGCCAAGTTAACCGAGCATCTGGGGCCAACGTCCTGACTTTC.

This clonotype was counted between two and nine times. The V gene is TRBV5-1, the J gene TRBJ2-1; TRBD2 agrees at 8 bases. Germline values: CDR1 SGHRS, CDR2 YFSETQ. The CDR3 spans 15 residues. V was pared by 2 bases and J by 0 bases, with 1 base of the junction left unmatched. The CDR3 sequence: CASSFSGTSYNEQFF. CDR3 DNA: TGCGCCAGCAGCTTTAGCGGGACCTCCTACAATGAGCAGTTCTTC.

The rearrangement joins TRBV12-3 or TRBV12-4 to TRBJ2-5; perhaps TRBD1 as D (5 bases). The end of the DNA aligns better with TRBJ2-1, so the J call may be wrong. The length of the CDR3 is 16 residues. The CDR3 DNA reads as TGTGCCAGCAGTCCTAACTTCAGGGCCGATCGCAATGAGCAGTTCTTC. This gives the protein CASSPNFRADRNEQFF.

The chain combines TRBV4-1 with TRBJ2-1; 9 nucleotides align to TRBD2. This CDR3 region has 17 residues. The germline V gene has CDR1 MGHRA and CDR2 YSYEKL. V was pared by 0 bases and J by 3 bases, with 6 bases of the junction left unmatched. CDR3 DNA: TGCGCCAGCAGCCAAGAAGGGACTAGCTGGGGCTACAATGAGCAGTTCTTC. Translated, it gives CASSQEGTSWGYNEQFF.

This chain's CDR3 is CASSLARTGGPYNEQFF. In nucleotides, the CDR3 is TGTGCCAGCAGCTTAGCCCGGACAGGGGGCCCCTACAATGAGCAGTTCTTC. The chain is built from TRBV7-2 and TRBJ2-1; 11 bases match TRBD1. CDR3 size: 17 residues. Trimming cost V 0 bases and J 2 bases; bases outside gene matches: 3. In germline, CDR1 is SGHTA, CDR2 FQGNSA.

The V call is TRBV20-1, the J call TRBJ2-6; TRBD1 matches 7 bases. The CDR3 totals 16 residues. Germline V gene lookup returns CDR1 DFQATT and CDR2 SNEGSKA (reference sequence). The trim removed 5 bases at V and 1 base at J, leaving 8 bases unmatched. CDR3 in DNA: TGCAGTGCTGGATACCCAGGGGGATCTGGGGCCAACGTCCTGACTTTC. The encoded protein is CSAGYPGGSGANVLTF.

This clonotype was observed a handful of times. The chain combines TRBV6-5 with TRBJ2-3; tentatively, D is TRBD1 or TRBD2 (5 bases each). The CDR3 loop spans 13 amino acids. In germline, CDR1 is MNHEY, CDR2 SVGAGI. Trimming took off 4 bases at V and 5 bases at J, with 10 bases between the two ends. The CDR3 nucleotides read TGTGCCAGCAGTTTGATGAGGGGAGATACGCAGTATTTT. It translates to CASSLMRGDTQYF.

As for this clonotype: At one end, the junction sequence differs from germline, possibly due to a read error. DNA of the CDR3: TGCGCCAGCAGCTTGGGAACCGACGGGCTCCGAAACAACTACGGCTACACCTTC. Its translation: CASSLGTDGLRNNYGYTF. The rearrangement uses TRBV5-1 and TRBJ1-2; no definite D call. The CDR3 length is 18 residues. CDR1 and CDR2 from the germline V gene are SGHRS and YFSETQ.

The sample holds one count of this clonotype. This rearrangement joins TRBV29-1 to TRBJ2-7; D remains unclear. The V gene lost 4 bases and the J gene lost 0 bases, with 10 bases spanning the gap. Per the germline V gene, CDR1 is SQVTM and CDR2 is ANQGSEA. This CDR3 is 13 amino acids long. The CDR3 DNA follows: TGCAGCGTTGTTGGCGGAAACTCCTACGAGCAGTACTTC. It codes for CSVVGGNSYEQYF.

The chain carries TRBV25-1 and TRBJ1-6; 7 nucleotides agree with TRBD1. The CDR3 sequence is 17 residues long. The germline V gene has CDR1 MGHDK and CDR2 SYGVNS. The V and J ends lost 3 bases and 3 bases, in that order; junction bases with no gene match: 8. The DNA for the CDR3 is TGTGCCAGCAGTGAGGGACAGCCGACACTCTATAATTCACCCCTCCACTTT. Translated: CASSEGQPTLYNSPLHF.